Shown below are 16 T cell receptor beta chains from a single sample sequenced in a study of blood T cell repertoires in COVID-19. The repertoire was sequenced with immunoSEQ multiplex PCR; TCRdb's copy has only in-frame clones and lacks some. The repertoire holds some 390,000 clones, with around 89% as singletons. Sequenced input: PBMCs or T cells enriched from blood (not recorded which). Receptors originate from a man aged 30-40 years who had recovered from COVID-19.

The genes are TRBV5-1 and TRBJ2-1, with D perhaps matching TRBD2 (6 bases). The V end was cut by 4 bases, the J end by 6 bases, with 14 bases between. The germline V gene encodes CDR1 SGHRS and CDR2 YFSETQ. The CDR3 totals 14 residues. The CDR3 reads CASSPPGAFNEQFF. CDR3 sequence (DNA): TGCGCCAGCAGCCCCCCGGGAGCGTTCAATGAGCAGTTCTTC.

Only a few counts were recorded for this clone. The rearrangement joins TRBV12-5 to TRBJ1-2; TRBD1 is a possible D gene (6 bases). Deletions cut 0 bases from V and 0 bases from J, with 11 bases between. The CDR3 covers 16 residues. The germline V gene encodes CDR1 LGHNT and CDR2 FRNRAP. CDR3 nucleotide sequence: TGTGCTAGTGGTTTGGTACCCAGGGGCCCTAACTATGGCTACACCTTC. Its protein product is CASGLVPRGPNYGYTF. Looking up the rest from reference TRBV12-5 and TRBJ1-2 gives the full variable domain: DARVTQTPRHKVTEMGQEVTMRCQPILGHNTVFWYRQTMMQGLELLAYFRNRAPLDDSGMPKDRFSAEMPDATLATLKIQPSEPRDSAVYFCASGLVPRGPNYGYTFGSGTRLTVV.

The chain uses TRBV28 and TRBJ2-7; possible D gene TRBD1, 6 bases. The CDR3 spans 15 residues. Trimming removed 6 bases at V and 6 bases at J, with 21 bases between. CDR1 is MDHEN, CDR2 SYDVKM, per germline. CDR3 sequence (DNA): TGTGCCAGCAGCAACCCCAGGGGTCCTTCGAGCGAGCAGTACTTC. Protein sequence: CASSNPRGPSSEQYF.

This clone was seen a few times. The chain uses TRBV19 and TRBJ1-1; D remains unclear. V shed 7 bases and J shed 0 bases, with 15 bases lying between them. CDR3 length: 15 residues. Germline assignment: CDR1 LNHDA and CDR2 SQIVND (reference sequence). The CDR3 spells CASTPRREMNTEAFF. CDR3 DNA: TGTGCCAGTACGCCCCGGAGGGAGATGAACACTGAAGCTTTCTTT.

The DNA of the CDR3 is TGTGCCAGCAGCCATGACGTAAGGGGTGCTTTCTTT. It yields the protein CASSHDVRGAFF. This chain connects TRBV3-1 (or the pseudogene TRBV3-2) to TRBJ1-1; TRBD1 might be the D (5 bases). This CDR3 comprises 12 residues. CDR1 LGHDT and CDR2 YNNKEL come from the germline V gene (reference sequence). The V gene lost 3 bases and the J gene lost 11 bases, with 13 bases spanning the gap.

The chain carries TRBV9 and TRBJ1-2, with 7 nucleotides matching TRBD1. Germline-derived CDR1 and CDR2 are SGDLS and YYNGEE. The V segment lost 4 bases and the J segment 7 bases; nucleotides outside the gene matches: 10. The CDR3 has 14 amino acids. As DNA, the CDR3 is TGTGCCAGCAGCCCCTTTAGGGGGCCCGGTGGCTACACCTTC. Amino acid sequence: CASSPFRGPGGYTF.

This chain joins TRBV7-3 and TRBJ1-1; no definite D call. The CDR3 is 13 amino acids. The germline CDR1 and CDR2 sequences are SGHTA and FQGTGA. V lost 5 bases to trimming and J lost 0 bases, with 7 bases between them. The CDR3 bases are TGTGCCAGCAGCGAGACATTGAACACTGAAGCTTTCTTT. Its translation: CASSETLNTEAFF.

The chain recombines TRBV7-8 with TRBJ2-7; 9 bases are shared with TRBD2. The J segment lost 4 bases and the V segment lost 5 bases, leaving 9 bases of the junction unmatched. CDR1 is SGHVS and CDR2 is FQNEAQ in the germline V gene. This CDR3 has 15 residues. For the CDR3, the DNA is TGTGCCAGCAGCAAGGACGGTACTAGCGGGTACGAGCAGTACTTC. Its protein product is CASSKDGTSGYEQYF.

The CDR3 DNA reads TGTGCCACCAGTGACTGGGACAGCAGAGCCGGGGAGCTGTTTTTT. The encoded protein is CATSDWDSRAGELFF. This sequence joins TRBV24-1 and TRBJ2-2, with TRBD1 identical over 7 bases. CDR3 length: 15 amino acids. Trimming at V came to 4 bases and at J to 6 bases, leaving 7 bases not matched to a gene. The V gene's germline CDR1 is KGHDR and CDR2 SFDVKD.

A note on this clone: This sample includes further DNA sequences coding for the same CDR3. The rearrangement links TRBV13 to TRBJ2-7; TRBD2 aligns across 9 bases. Germline CDR1 is PRHDT and CDR2 is FYEKMQ (reference sequence). CDR3 length equals 15 residues. V lost 0 bases and J lost 2; bases outside the gene matches: 2. In DNA, the CDR3 is TGTGCCAGCAGCTTAGGACTAGCGGGCACCTACGAGCAGTACTTC. Its translation is CASSLGLAGTYEQYF.

The V and J genes are TRBV2 and TRBJ1-1; D is undetermined. Trimming took off 2 bases at V and 5 bases at J, with 9 bases between the two ends. Looked up from germline, CDR1 is SNHLY and CDR2 is FYNNEI. The CDR3 extends over 13 amino acids. The CDR3: CASSERWATEAFF. CDR3 DNA sequence: TGTGCCAGCAGTGAAAGGTGGGCAACTGAAGCTTTCTTT.

The CDR3 sequence: CASRLREGIYGYTF. In DNA form, the CDR3 reads TGTGCCAGCAGACTCCGGGAGGGGATCTATGGCTACACCTTC. V gene TRBV5-8 combines with J gene TRBJ1-2; D is possibly TRBD1 (5 bases). Germline lookup yields CDR1 SGHTS and CDR2 YDEGEE. The ends were cut back, 5 bases at V and 4 bases at J, with 15 bases in the middle. This CDR3 has 14 amino acids.

The chain is built from TRBV7-2 and TRBJ1-2; TRBD1 matches 8 bases. Looked up from germline, CDR1 is SGHTA and CDR2 is FQGNSA. The V segment lost 6 bases and the J segment 0 bases; nucleotides outside the gene matches: 15. CDR3 length: 18 amino acids. The CDR3 reads CASSFSVGQGGTNYGYTF. In DNA, the CDR3 is TGTGCCAGCAGTTTCTCCGTCGGACAGGGCGGGACTAACTATGGCTACACCTTC.

V usage is TRBV7-9 and J usage is TRBJ2-2; D unresolved. Trimming removed 6 bases from V and 4 bases from J, with 6 bases in between. Germline values: CDR1 SEHNR, CDR2 FQNEAQ (reference sequence). The CDR3 loop spans 12 amino acids. The DNA for the CDR3 is TGTGCCAGCAGTATATTCACCGGGGAGCTGTTTTTT. It specifies CASSIFTGELFF.

This chain links TRBV2 with TRBJ1-1; D is unresolved. In germline, CDR1 is SNHLY, CDR2 FYNNEI. Trimming left V 2 bases short and J 4 bases short, with 17 bases between. The CDR3 has 16 amino acids. The CDR3 sequence is CASSEQQASVGTEAFF. Written as DNA, the CDR3 is TGTGCCAGCAGTGAACAGCAGGCCTCTGTGGGCACTGAAGCTTTCTTT.

This chain connects TRBV3-1 (or the pseudogene TRBV3-2) to TRBJ2-6; 8 bases line up with TRBD1. The length of the CDR3 is 18 residues. Per the germline V gene, CDR1 is LGHDT and CDR2 is YNNKEL (reference sequence). The junction had 5 bases not matched to a gene; V was cut back by 1 base and J by 0 bases. The CDR3 here is CASSQASDRDSGANVLTF. CDR3 in DNA: TGTGCCAGCAGCCAAGCTTCGGACAGGGACTCTGGGGCCAACGTCCTGACTTTC.